This T cell receptor beta chain was found in a study of T cell repertoires in cytomegalovirus infection. Study information: Public TCR beta signatures were indicative of both CMV infection and a matching HLA type.

MiXCR, applied by TCRdb to the reads, yields one record per CDR3 protein. The sample has about 490,000 distinct CDR3 sequences, roughly 10% seen once. Per germline, CDR1 SGHKS and CDR2 YYEKEE (reference sequence). The CDR3 totals 13 residues. The ends lost 9 bases at V and 6 bases at J; junction bases unmatched: 9. Study-level results: In two of eight donors, the top clonotype was HLA-C-restricted CMV-specific.

This clonotype was counted only a few times. Its antigen remains unknown. This TCR came from a human donor in good health (CMV status not recorded). Some clones in this sample may be carry-over from other donors' samples. Sequencing was done on a sample of PBMCs. The rearrangement joins TRBV5-5 to TRBJ1-2; 9 bases match TRBD1. CDR3 DNA sequence: TGTGCCACCTCTAGGACAGGGGAGAATGGCTACACCTTC. Translated: CATSRTGENGYTF.